This T cell receptor (beta chain) derives from a study of cytomegalovirus exposure and HLA in healthy donors. Regarding the study as a whole: The authors enumerated roughly 180 TCR beta chains as linked to cytomegalovirus. There were some public TCRs occurring in many donors, but most TCR sequences were rare.

With 1 base removed from V and 5 bases from J, the gap between germline ends came to 11 bases. The CDR3 extends over 15 amino acids. Germline V gene lookup returns CDR1 SEHNR and CDR2 FQNEAQ (reference sequence). With regard to this clone: Its antigen remains unidentified.

Produced via immunoSEQ multiplex PCR; TCRdb's table is partial and in-frame only. The sample comprises around 63,000 clones, about 95% of which are singletons, and approximately 1.2% rests with the top ten. Donors were drawn from the approximately 130-subject validation cohort, separate from the approximately 670-subject first cohort. This TCR was sampled from a woman aged 18-30 years in good health and CMV-seronegative. This chain links TRBV7-9 with TRBJ1-4, with D possibly matching TRBD1 (5 bases). Sequencing was done on a sample of PBMCs. The CDR3 DNA sequence: TGTGCCAGCAGCTTAGGGCACAGGCCCAATGAAAAACTGTTTTTT. This gives the protein CASSLGHRPNEKLFF.